The 12 T cell receptor beta chains below all came from one sample that was sequenced in a study of preoperative IRX-2 immunotherapy in early breast cancer. Treatment of the sample: preoperative locoregional IRX-2 cytokine immunotherapy. Profiled with immunoSEQ multiplex PCR; TCRdb holds only in-frame clones, not every one. The table lists 55,000 to 70,000 clones, around 94% of them singletons. Sample acquisition took place from a patient treated with IRX-2 immunotherapy. The source is a human donor with breast cancer.

This clone was recorded only once. This chain links TRBV9 with TRBJ2-7, with D possibly called TRBD1 or TRBD2 (5 bases each). The V gene lost 3 bases and the J gene lost 2 bases, with 12 bases spanning the gap. In germline, CDR1 is SGDLS, CDR2 YYNGEE. This CDR3 has 14 residues. Here the CDR3 reads CASSAGTGPYEQYF. The CDR3 bases are TGTGCCAGCAGCGCCGGGACGGGTCCCTACGAGCAGTACTTC.

The chain recombines TRBV7-3 with TRBJ2-5, with 10 bases fitting TRBD1. CDR1 and CDR2 from the germline V gene are SGHTA and FQGTGA. CDR3 size: 13 residues. After removal of 8 bases from V and 7 bases from J, the junction contained 7 bases not matched to a gene. The CDR3 loop reads CASWDRGRGTQYF. The CDR3 DNA sequence: TGTGCCAGCTGGGACAGGGGACGAGGGACCCAGTACTTC.

This chain joins TRBV2 and TRBJ2-5, with a tentative D call TRBD1 (7 bases). This CDR3 region has 15 residues. The germline V gene encodes CDR1 SNHLY and CDR2 FYNNEI. Trimming took 6 bases from V and 5 from J, leaving 19 bases between them. CDR3 in DNA: TGTGCCAGCAGGAGGATAGGGGGCGCGGGGGAGACCCAGTACTTC. This gives the protein CASRRIGGAGETQYF.

V and J are TRBV4-3 and TRBJ2-7; D is ambiguous. In germline, CDR1 is LGHNA, CDR2 YSLEER. Trimming cost V 5 bases and J 7 bases, with 15 bases left between them. The CDR3 is 13 residues long. The CDR3 DNA follows: TGCGCCAGCAGCACGACCCTTTTAGGGGAGCAGTACTTC. Its translation: CASSTTLLGEQYF.

The rearrangement links TRBV28 to TRBJ2-2; D ambiguous. There are 14 residues in the CDR3. Germline V gene lookup returns CDR1 MDHEN and CDR2 SYDVKM. V lost 4 bases and J lost 0, with 6 bases in between. The DNA of the CDR3 is TGTGCCAGCAGTTGGGCTTCGAACACCGGGGAGCTGTTTTTT. Amino acids: CASSWASNTGELFF.

This clone was recorded a few times. The rearrangement links TRBV9 to TRBJ2-2; 10 nucleotides line up with TRBD2. Per the germline V gene, CDR1 is SGDLS and CDR2 is YYNGEE. The CDR3 is 16 amino acids. V lost 0 bases to trimming and J lost 3 bases; unmatched junction nucleotides: 2. The CDR3 loop reads CASSVVSGRYTGELFF. The CDR3, as DNA: TGTGCCAGCAGCGTAGTTAGCGGGAGGTACACCGGGGAGCTGTTTTTT.

DNA for the CDR3: TGCGCCAGCAGCCCGATGGGGGGGGGCATATACGAGCAGTACTTC. This translates into CASSPMGGGIYEQYF. The chain employs TRBV4-3 and TRBJ2-7; possibly TRBD2 for D (7 bases). V lost 4 bases to trimming and J lost 4 bases, with 17 bases between them. The CDR3 runs to 15 residues. The germline gives CDR1 LGHNA, CDR2 YSLEER.

The chain employs TRBV29-1 and TRBJ2-7; D not certain. Per the germline V gene, CDR1 is SQVTM and CDR2 is ANQGSEA. This CDR3 contains 12 residues. Trimming shortened V by 4 bases and J by 1 base, and 8 bases separated the two germline ends. CDR3 residues: CSVGHSSYEQYF. CDR3 nucleotide sequence: TGCAGCGTTGGTCACAGTTCCTACGAGCAGTACTTC.

The chain uses TRBV6-1 and TRBJ2-5; TRBD2 agrees at 14 bases. The V segment lost 8 bases and the J segment 4 bases; nucleotides outside the gene matches: 6. The length of the CDR3 is 15 residues. Germline lookup yields CDR1 MNHNS and CDR2 SASEGT. Here the CDR3 reads CASRRGLAGGETQYF. The DNA of the CDR3 is TGTGCCAGCCGACGAGGACTAGCGGGAGGAGAGACCCAGTACTTC.

The chain recombines TRBV10-3 with TRBJ1-5; D is undetermined. CDR3 size: 15 residues. Germline CDR1 is ENHRY and CDR2 is SYGVKD. Trimming stripped 3 bases from V and 2 bases from J, with 11 bases between. CDR3 DNA sequence: TGTGCCATCAGTGAATCCCAAGGTGGCAATCAGCCCCAGCATTTT. It specifies CAISESQGGNQPQHF.

The CDR3 region has the DNA TGCGCCAGCAGCCGTCAGGGGGCAAGAGGCACTGAAGCTTTCTTT. It is translated as CASSRQGARGTEAFF. J is TRBJ1-1 and V is TRBV4-1; the match to TRBD1 covers 8 bases. The CDR3 contains 15 residues. Per germline, CDR1 MGHRA and CDR2 YSYEKL. After removal of 4 bases from V and 4 bases from J, the junction contained 8 bases not matched to a gene.

This chain connects TRBV5-4 to TRBJ2-3; 7 bases line up with TRBD2. Germline CDR1 reads SGHNT; CDR2 reads YYREEE (reference sequence). This CDR3 region has 15 residues. With 2 bases clipped from V and 3 bases from J, the junction kept 6 bases outside the gene matches. CDR3 sequence: CASSLGGSATDTQYF. CDR3 nucleotide sequence: TGTGCCAGCAGCTTAGGCGGGAGCGCAACAGATACGCAGTATTTT.